Listed here are 2 T cell receptor beta chains from one sample, sequenced in a study of vaccination effects on CD4 cells after COVID-19. Repertoires were generated with immunoSEQ multiplex PCR, while TCRdb's copy carries only in-frame clones and drops some. The data show 70,000 or so clones, approximately 77% seen once. Investigators separated out CD4+ T cells once around eleven days of culture had passed. Their antigens remain unidentified. Source: CD4+ T cells from PBMCs cultured without peptide, taken before COVID-19 vaccination. These receptors came from a human donor who received a COVID-19 vaccine.

The chain links TRBV11-2 to TRBJ1-2; D not resolved. The V end lost 1 base, the J end lost 1 base, and 4 bases lay between the germline ends. There are 13 residues in the CDR3. The V gene's germline CDR1 is SGHAT and CDR2 FQNNGV. The CDR3 reads CASSLGINYGYTF. The DNA for the CDR3 is TGTGCCAGCAGCTTAGGAATTAACTATGGCTACACCTTC. Filled out from reference TRBV11-2 and TRBJ1-2, the complete variable domain reads EAGVAQSPRYKIIEKRQSVAFWCNPISGHATLYWYQQILGQGPKLLIQFQNNGVVDDSQLPKDRFSAERLKGVDSTLKIQPAKLEDSAVYLCASSLGINYGYTFGSGTRLTVV.

The chain has TRBV21-1 and TRBJ1-2; TRBD1 is the table's D call, not checked against the DNA. TRBV21-1 has pseudogene status. The CDR3 is made up of 15 amino acids. Written as DNA, the CDR3 is TGTGCCAGCAGCAAAAAAAGGGACAGGGAGAATGGCTACACCTTC. Its protein product is CASSKKRDRENGYTF.